One and the same sample provided the 7 T cell receptor beta chains below, sequenced in a study of blood T cell repertoires in COVID-19. TCRdb's table, derived via immunoSEQ multiplex PCR, lists solely in-frame clones and lacks some. The data contain approximately 100,000 clones, around four fifths of them seen just once; the ten biggest clones take up 15% to 20%. Sequenced input: peripheral blood. These receptors all come from a woman in her sixties with acute or convalescent COVID-19.

This clone was picked up one time. The V gene is TRBV18, the J gene TRBJ2-7; TRBD1 agrees at 8 bases. The CDR3 contains 19 residues. V lost 4 bases, J lost 0 bases, and 17 bases stayed unmatched. Germline CDR1 and CDR2: KGHSH and LQKENI. In DNA form, the CDR3 reads TGTGCCAGCTCACTACCGTGGACAGGGAAAAATTTAGGCTCCTACGAGCAGTACTTC. This translates into CASSLPWTGKNLGSYEQYF.

This rearrangement joins TRBV5-8 to TRBJ2-7; TRBD1 is a possible D gene (6 bases). CDR3 size: 12 residues. Trimming shortened V by 4 bases and J by 2 bases, and 7 bases separated the two germline ends. From germline, CDR1 is SGHTS and CDR2 YDEGEE. CDR3 region: CASSNRAYEQYF. The CDR3 bases are TGTGCCAGCAGCAACAGGGCCTACGAGCAGTACTTC.

The chain carries TRBV7-2 and TRBJ1-2, with TRBD1 as a possible D gene (5 bases). From germline, CDR1 is SGHTA and CDR2 FQGNSA. CDR3 length: 15 amino acids. The V gene lost 7 bases and the J gene lost 5 bases, with 20 bases spanning the gap. The DNA of the CDR3 is TGTGCCAGCACTCGAGCAGGGTCAGTTTTTTATGGCTACACCTTC. Translated: CASTRAGSVFYGYTF.

Points on this clone: This may stem from a read error, because a much larger clone lies one nucleotide away. The chain recombines TRBV9 with TRBJ1-2; D gene ambiguous. V was cut by 2 bases and J by 0 bases, with 5 bases left in between. The germline V gene encodes CDR1 SGDLS and CDR2 YYNGEE. The CDR3 has 13 amino acids. The CDR3 loop reads CASSVRTNYGYTF. The CDR3, as DNA: TGTGCCAGCAGCGTCAGAACTAACTATGGCTACACCTTC.

The chain recombines TRBV12-3 or TRBV12-4 with TRBJ1-4; 9 bases map to TRBD1. The CDR3 sequence is 12 residues long. J lost 13 bases, V lost 8 bases, and 8 bases had no gene match. CDR3 in DNA: TGTGCCAGCGGTCTACAGGGGGCGAGACTGTTTTTT. Translated, it gives CASGLQGARLFF.

The V call is TRBV28, the J call TRBJ2-3; 7 nucleotides match TRBD2. V shed 0 bases and J 0 bases; nucleotides not matched to a gene: 6. Per the germline V gene, CDR1 is MDHEN and CDR2 is SYDVKM. The CDR3 has 17 residues. The CDR3 sequence is CASSLWGSGTSTDTQYF. The CDR3 DNA reads as TGTGCCAGCAGTTTATGGGGAAGCGGGACTAGCACAGATACGCAGTATTTT.

This chain joins TRBV27 and TRBJ1-2; 8 bases map to TRBD1. CDR1 and CDR2 (germline): MNHEY, SMNVEV (reference sequence). This CDR3 contains 15 residues. J lost 7 bases, V lost 6 bases, and 13 bases had no gene match. The CDR3 loop reads CASRGRGRLSLGYTF. In DNA form, the CDR3 reads TGTGCCAGCAGGGGCAGGGGGCGCTTATCGCTTGGCTACACCTTC.